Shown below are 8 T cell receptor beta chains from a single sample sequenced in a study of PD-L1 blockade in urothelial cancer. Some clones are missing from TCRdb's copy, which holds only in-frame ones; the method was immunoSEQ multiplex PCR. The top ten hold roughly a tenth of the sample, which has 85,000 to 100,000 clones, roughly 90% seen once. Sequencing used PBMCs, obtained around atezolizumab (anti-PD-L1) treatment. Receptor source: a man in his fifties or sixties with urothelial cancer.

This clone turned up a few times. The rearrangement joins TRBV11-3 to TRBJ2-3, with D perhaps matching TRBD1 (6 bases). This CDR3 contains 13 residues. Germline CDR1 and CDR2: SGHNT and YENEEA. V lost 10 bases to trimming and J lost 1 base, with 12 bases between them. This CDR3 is CATQGFGTDTQYF. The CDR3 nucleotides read TGTGCCACACAGGGTTTCGGCACAGATACGCAGTATTTT.

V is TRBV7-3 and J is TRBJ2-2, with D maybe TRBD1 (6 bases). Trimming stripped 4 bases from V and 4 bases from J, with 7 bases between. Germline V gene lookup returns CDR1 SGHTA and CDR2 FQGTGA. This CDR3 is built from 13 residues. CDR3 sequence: CASSSTGTGELFF. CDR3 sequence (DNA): TGTGCCAGCAGCTCGACAGGCACCGGGGAGCTGTTTTTT.

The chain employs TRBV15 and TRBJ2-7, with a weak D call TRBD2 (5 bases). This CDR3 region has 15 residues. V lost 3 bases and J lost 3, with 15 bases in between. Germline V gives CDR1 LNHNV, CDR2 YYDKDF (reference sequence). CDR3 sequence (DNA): TGTGCCACCAGCAGCAGCGGACTCCAGAGCTACGAGCAGTACTTC. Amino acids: CATSSSGLQSYEQYF.

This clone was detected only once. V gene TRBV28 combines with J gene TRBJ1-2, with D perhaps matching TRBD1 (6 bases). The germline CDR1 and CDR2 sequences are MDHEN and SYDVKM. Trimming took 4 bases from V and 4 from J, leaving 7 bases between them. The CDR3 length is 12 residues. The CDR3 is CASSSTGYGYTF. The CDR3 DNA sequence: TGTGCCAGCAGTTCGACAGGCTATGGCTACACCTTC.

The CDR3 DNA follows: TGTGCCAGCAGCCCCGGCATAGCGGGGCCAAAACAGGGAGCAGATACGCAGTATTTT. Translated: CASSPGIAGPKQGADTQYF. The V call is TRBV9, the J call TRBJ2-3; 8 nucleotides line up with TRBD2. CDR1 and CDR2 (germline): SGDLS, YYNGEE. CDR3 length: 19 residues. J lost 4 bases, V lost 4 bases, and 20 bases had no gene match. The full variable domain, its missing parts supplied by reference TRBV9 and TRBJ2-3, is DSGVTQTPKHLITATGQRVTLRCSPRSGDLSVYWYQQSLDQGLQFLIQYYNGEERAKGNILERFSAQQFPDLHSELNLSSLELGDSALYFCASSPGIAGPKQGADTQYFGPGTRLTVL.

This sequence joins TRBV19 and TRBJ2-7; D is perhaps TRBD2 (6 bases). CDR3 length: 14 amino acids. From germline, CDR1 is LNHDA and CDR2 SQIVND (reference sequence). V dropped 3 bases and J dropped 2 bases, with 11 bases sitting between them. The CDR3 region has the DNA TGTGCCAGTAGTATCTCGGGACTGCCCTACGAGCAGTACTTC. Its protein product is CASSISGLPYEQYF.

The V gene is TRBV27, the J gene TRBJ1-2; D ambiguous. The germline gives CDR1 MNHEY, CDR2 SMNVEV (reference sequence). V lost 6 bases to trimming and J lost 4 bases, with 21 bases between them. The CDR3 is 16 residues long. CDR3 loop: CASSLPPPTPFYGYTF. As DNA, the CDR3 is TGTGCCAGCAGCCTCCCGCCCCCGACTCCCTTCTATGGCTACACCTTC.

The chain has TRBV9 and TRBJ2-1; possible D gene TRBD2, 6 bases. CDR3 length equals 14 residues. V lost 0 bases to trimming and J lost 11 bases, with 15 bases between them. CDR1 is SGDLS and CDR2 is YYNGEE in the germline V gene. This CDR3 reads CASSVVKEGPKQFF. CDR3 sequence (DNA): TGTGCCAGCAGCGTAGTCAAGGAGGGCCCAAAGCAGTTCTTC.